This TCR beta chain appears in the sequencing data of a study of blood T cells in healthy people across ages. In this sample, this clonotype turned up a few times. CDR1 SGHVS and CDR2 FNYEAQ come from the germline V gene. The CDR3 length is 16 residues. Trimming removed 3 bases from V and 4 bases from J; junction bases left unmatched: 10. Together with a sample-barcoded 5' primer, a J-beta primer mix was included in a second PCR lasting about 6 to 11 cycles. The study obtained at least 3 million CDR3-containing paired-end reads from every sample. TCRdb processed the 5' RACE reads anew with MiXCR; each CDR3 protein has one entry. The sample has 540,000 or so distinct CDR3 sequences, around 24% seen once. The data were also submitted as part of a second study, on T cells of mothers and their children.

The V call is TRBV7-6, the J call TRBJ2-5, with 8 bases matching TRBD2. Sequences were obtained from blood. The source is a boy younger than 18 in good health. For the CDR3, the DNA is TGTGCCAGCAGCTTGGCCGGGACTAGATTATTAGAGACCCAGTACTTC. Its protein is CASSLAGTRLLETQYF.